This T cell receptor (beta chain) derives from a study of early T cells in non-severe SARS-CoV-2 infection. The V end was cut by 2 bases, the J end by 7 bases, with 3 bases between. This CDR3 has 11 amino acids. Germline V CDR1 and CDR2: KGHSH, LQKENI. Only a few counts were recorded for this clonotype. TCRdb recomputed calls from the 5' RACE reads with MiXCR, one row per CDR3 protein. Among about 61,000 distinct CDR3 sequences listed, around 12% were seen once. The genes are TRBV18 and TRBJ2-1; D is unresolved. The sample consisted of whole blood, taken at baseline. This sequence originates from an adult who was a healthcare worker with PCR-confirmed SARS-CoV-2 infection or an uninfected control (not recorded which). The donor label of this sample is uncertain. CDR3 nucleotide sequence: TGTGCCAGCTCACCAGAGAATGAGCAGTTCTTC. Translating gives CASSPENEQFF.